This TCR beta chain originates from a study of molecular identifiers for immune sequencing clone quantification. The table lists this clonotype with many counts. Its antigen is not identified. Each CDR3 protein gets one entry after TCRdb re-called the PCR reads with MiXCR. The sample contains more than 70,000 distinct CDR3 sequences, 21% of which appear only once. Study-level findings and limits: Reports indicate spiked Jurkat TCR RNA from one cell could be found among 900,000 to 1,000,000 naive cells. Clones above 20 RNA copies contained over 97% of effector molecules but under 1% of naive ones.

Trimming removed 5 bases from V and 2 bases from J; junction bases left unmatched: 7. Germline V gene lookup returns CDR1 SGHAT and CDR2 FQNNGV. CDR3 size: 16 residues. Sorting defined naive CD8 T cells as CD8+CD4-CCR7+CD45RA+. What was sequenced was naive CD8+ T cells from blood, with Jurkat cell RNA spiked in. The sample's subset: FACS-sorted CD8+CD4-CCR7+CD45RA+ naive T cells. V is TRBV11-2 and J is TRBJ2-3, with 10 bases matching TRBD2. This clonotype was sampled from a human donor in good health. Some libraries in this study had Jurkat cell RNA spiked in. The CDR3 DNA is TGTGCCAGCAGCATTCTAGCGGGAGAGCTCACAGATACGCAGTATTTT. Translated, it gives CASSILAGELTDTQYF.